These T cell receptor beta chains were read from a single sample in a study of graft-versus-host responses after intestinal transplantation. These receptors lack a known antigen. Using immunoSEQ multiplex PCR, the repertoire was profiled, and TCRdb retains in-frame clones only, with some absent. The sample consists of some 140,000 clones, roughly nine tenths of them appearing once. The sample in question was unstimulated CD4+ T cells sorted from spleen or lymph node cells, obtained before intestinal transplant. These receptors were obtained from a human donor who received an intestinal transplant. The CDR3 runs from the conserved cysteine through the conserved F or W. The D gene is left open where the match is weak. A clone size is listed for some rows: how often the clone was seen (once, few, many), or a class if it is expanded.

D gene,clone size,V gene,J gene,CDR3 length,CDR3 DNA,CDR3 protein
-,-,TRBV6-1,TRBJ2-3,15,TGTGCCAGCAGTGAGGGCGGGGTAGATGGAGATACGCAGTATTTT,CASSEGGVDGDTQYF
-,-,TRBV27,TRBJ2-2,14,TGTGCCAGCAGTTTTAGGTCGAACACCGGGGAGCTGTTTTTT,CASSFRSNTGELFF
-,once,TRBV5-1,TRBJ1-3,15,TGCGCCAGCAGCTTGATGCTTCCAGGGAGAAACACCATATATTTT,CASSLMLPGRNTIYF
TRBD1,-,TRBV15,TRBJ1-2,15,TGTGCCACCAGCAGAGGGGGACAGGGCCCCAATGGCTACACCTTC,CATSRGGQGPNGYTF
-,-,TRBV5-1,TRBJ2-1,15,TGCGCCAGCAGCTTGGTTCCGGGGGCAGAGTATGAGCAGTTCTTC,CASSLVPGAEYEQFF
TRBD2,-,TRBV5-1,TRBJ2-1,19,TGCGCCAGCAGCTCCCAACCGCTAGCGGGGGGGCCGGCCCACAATGAGCAGTTCTTC,CASSSQPLAGGPAHNEQFF
TRBD2,-,TRBV7-9,TRBJ2-3,16,TGTGCCAGCAGCTTAGACGGGGGACTAGTCACAGATACGCAGTATTTT,CASSLDGGLVTDTQYF
TRBD1,-,TRBV5-8,TRBJ2-1,16,TGTGCCAGCAGCCAACGGCTAACTTTGGGGGACAGTGAGCAGTTCTTC,CASSQRLTLGDSEQFF
-,-,TRBV29-1,TRBJ2-3,12,TGCAGCGGTGGGGGGGCCACAGATACGCAGTATTTT,CSGGGATDTQYF
-,-,TRBV11-3,TRBJ1-1,12,TGTGCCAGCAGCCTAGAACAGGGACGGGCTTTCTTT,CASSLEQGRAFF
TRBD2,-,TRBV11-3,TRBJ2-5,15,TGTGCCAGCAGCTTTGGTAAACGGGGGGGGGAGACCCAGTACTTC,CASSFGKRGGETQYF
TRBD1,-,TRBV19,TRBJ1-2,14,TGTGCCAGTAATGAACAGGGGGTCTGGTGGGGCTACACCTTC,CASNEQGVWWGYTF
-,-,TRBV5-1,TRBJ1-1,15,TGCGCCAGCAACCCGCATCGGCAGGGTGACACTGAAGCTTTCTTT,CASNPHRQGDTEAFF
-,once,TRBV6-9,TRBJ1-6,14,TGTGCCAGCAGTTACGGAGGGAAGGATTCACCCCTCCACTTT,CASSYGGKDSPLHF
-,-,TRBV5-8,TRBJ1-1,16,TGTGCCAGCAGCAGACCCTCCGGGGGTAGGAACACTGAAGCTTTCTTT,CASSRPSGGRNTEAFF
TRBD1,few,TRBV10-3,TRBJ1-2,14,TGTGCCATCAGTGAAACCGGACAGGGATATGGCTACACCTTC,CAISETGQGYGYTF
-,-,TRBV19,TRBJ1-3,15,TGTGCCTCGAAGACTGGGTCTTCTTTCGGAAACACCATATATTTT,CASKTGSSFGNTIYF
TRBD1,-,TRBV19,TRBJ2-7,14,TGTGCCAGTAGTCTGGGACAGGGGGCGAACGAGCAGTACTTC,CASSLGQGANEQYF